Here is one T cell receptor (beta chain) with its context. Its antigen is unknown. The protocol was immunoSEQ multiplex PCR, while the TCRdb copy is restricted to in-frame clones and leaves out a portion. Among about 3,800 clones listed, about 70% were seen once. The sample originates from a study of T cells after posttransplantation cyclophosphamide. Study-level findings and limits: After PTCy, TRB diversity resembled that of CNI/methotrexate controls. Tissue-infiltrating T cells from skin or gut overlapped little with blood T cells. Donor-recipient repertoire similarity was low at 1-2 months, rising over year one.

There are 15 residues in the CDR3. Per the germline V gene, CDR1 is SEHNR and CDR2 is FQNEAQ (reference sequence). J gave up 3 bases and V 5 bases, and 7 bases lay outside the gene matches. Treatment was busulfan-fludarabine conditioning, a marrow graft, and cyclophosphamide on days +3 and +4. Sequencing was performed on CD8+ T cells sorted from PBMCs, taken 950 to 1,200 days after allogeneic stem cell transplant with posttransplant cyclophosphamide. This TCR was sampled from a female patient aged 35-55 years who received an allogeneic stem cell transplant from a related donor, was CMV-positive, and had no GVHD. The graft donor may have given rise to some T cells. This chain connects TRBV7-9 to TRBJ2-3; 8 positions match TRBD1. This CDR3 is CASSPRTGKTDTQYF. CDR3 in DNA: TGTGCCAGCAGCCCTAGGACAGGGAAAACAGATACGCAGTATTTT.